Listed below are T cell receptor beta chains from one sample, sequenced in a study of blood T cells in healthy people across ages. TCRdb re-analysed the 5' RACE reads in MiXCR, keeping a single row per CDR3 protein. Here the sample spans about 970,000 distinct CDR3 sequences, roughly half being singletons. What was sequenced was blood. The receptors were gathered from a woman aged 60 to 75 in good health. Each CDR3 is given with its conserved first and last residue. The D gene is left open where the match is weak. Rows may omit the clone size; those that give it use once, few, many or a size class.

d_call: TRBD2
clone_size: -
v_call: TRBV6-2/TRBV6-3
j_call: TRBJ2-1
cdr3_aa: CASSKIAGVSGNEQFF
cdr3_nt: TGTGCCAGCAGTAAAATAGCGGGAGTTAGCGGCAATGAGCAGTTCTTC

d_call: TRBD1
clone_size: few
v_call: TRBV4-2
j_call: TRBJ1-2
cdr3_aa: CASSQDVGTGGGYGYTF
cdr3_nt: TGTGCCAGCAGCCAAGATGTGGGGACAGGGGGCGGGTATGGCTACACCTTC

d_call: -
clone_size: many
v_call: TRBV25-1
j_call: TRBJ1-2
cdr3_aa: CASSDGPGSVGYTF
cdr3_nt: TGTGCCAGCAGTGATGGTCCGGGGTCGGTCGGCTACACCTTC

d_call: -
clone_size: -
v_call: TRBV7-9
j_call: TRBJ2-7
cdr3_aa: CASSLGHTEQYF
cdr3_nt: TGTGCCAGCAGCTTAGGACACACCGAGCAGTACTTC

d_call: TRBD1
clone_size: once
v_call: TRBV5-1
j_call: TRBJ2-7
cdr3_aa: CASSLGWTGPYEQYF
cdr3_nt: TGTGCCAGCAGCTTGGGGTGGACAGGGCCCTACGAGCAGTACTTC

d_call: TRBD2
clone_size: -
v_call: TRBV20-1
j_call: TRBJ2-5
cdr3_aa: CSADSGRGRETQYF
cdr3_nt: TGCAGTGCTGATAGCGGGAGAGGAAGGGAGACCCAGTACTTC

d_call: TRBD2
clone_size: once
v_call: TRBV4-3
j_call: TRBJ2-1
cdr3_aa: CASSPGSGRYNEQFF
cdr3_nt: TGCGCCAGCAGCCCCGGAAGCGGGAGGTACAATGAGCAGTTCTTC

d_call: TRBD2
clone_size: -
v_call: TRBV6-6
j_call: TRBJ2-1
cdr3_aa: CASSYSASGGNEQFF
cdr3_nt: TGTGCCAGCAGTTACTCGGCTAGCGGGGGCAATGAGCAGTTCTTC

d_call: -
clone_size: -
v_call: TRBV11-2
j_call: TRBJ2-7
cdr3_aa: CASSLDRSGQYF
cdr3_nt: TGTGCCAGCAGCTTAGATCGGTCAGGGCAGTACTTC

d_call: -
clone_size: few
v_call: TRBV7-8
j_call: TRBJ2-3
cdr3_aa: CASSLRDIGRGDSTQYF
cdr3_nt: TGTGCCAGCAGCCTCCGGGACATTGGACGTGGGGACTCTACGCAGTATTTT

d_call: -
clone_size: -
v_call: TRBV28
j_call: TRBJ1-6
cdr3_aa: CASFPRQGGNSPLHF
cdr3_nt: TGTGCCAGCTTTCCGCGGCAAGGCGGGAATTCACCCCTCCACTTT

d_call: TRBD2
clone_size: -
v_call: TRBV27
j_call: TRBJ2-4
cdr3_aa: CASRGRGTKNIQYF
cdr3_nt: TGTGCCAGCCGCGGGAGGGGTACCAAAAACATTCAGTACTTC

d_call: -
clone_size: few
v_call: TRBV13
j_call: TRBJ2-5
cdr3_aa: CASSPPVRETQYF
cdr3_nt: TGTGCCAGCAGCCCGCCCGTAAGGGAGACCCAGTACTTC

d_call: TRBD2
clone_size: -
v_call: TRBV2
j_call: TRBJ2-5
cdr3_aa: CASSATSGSPETQYF
cdr3_nt: TGTGCCAGCAGTGCCACTAGCGGGAGCCCAGAGACCCAGTACTTC

d_call: TRBD2
clone_size: -
v_call: TRBV4-1
j_call: TRBJ2-1
cdr3_aa: CASSQDPPGTSGGNEQFF
cdr3_nt: TGCGCCAGCAGCCAAGATCCCCCCGGGACTAGCGGCGGCAATGAGCAGTTCTTC

d_call: TRBD2
clone_size: -
v_call: TRBV20-1
j_call: TRBJ2-7
cdr3_aa: CSSSGRSYEQYF
cdr3_nt: TGCAGCTCTAGCGGGAGGTCCTACGAGCAGTACTTC

d_call: -
clone_size: -
v_call: TRBV7-2
j_call: TRBJ2-2
cdr3_aa: CASSTTHGRGTGELFF
cdr3_nt: TGTGCCAGCAGCACGACCCATGGGCGGGGAACCGGGGAGCTGTTTTTT

d_call: -
clone_size: -
v_call: TRBV12-3/TRBV12-4
j_call: TRBJ2-7
cdr3_aa: CASSAPPSIYEQYF
cdr3_nt: TGTGCCAGCAGTGCCCCTCCTAGTATCTACGAGCAGTACTTC

d_call: -
clone_size: -
v_call: TRBV29-1
j_call: TRBJ1-2
cdr3_aa: CSARDTNNYGYTF
cdr3_nt: TGCAGCGCCCGGGACACAAATAACTATGGCTACACCTTC

d_call: -
clone_size: -
v_call: TRBV6-2/TRBV6-3
j_call: TRBJ1-5
cdr3_aa: CASRRGTAVQPQHF
cdr3_nt: TGTGCCAGCAGGCGCGGGACCGCGGTTCAGCCCCAGCATTTT

d_call: -
clone_size: few
v_call: TRBV4-1
j_call: TRBJ1-4
cdr3_aa: CASSQARNEKLFF
cdr3_nt: TGCGCCAGCAGCCAGGCCCGGAATGAAAAACTGTTTTTT

d_call: -
clone_size: -
v_call: TRBV7-9
j_call: TRBJ1-5
cdr3_aa: CASSLGVGQLTPQHF
cdr3_nt: TGTGCCAGCAGCTTAGGTGTTGGACAGTTAACGCCCCAGCATTTT

d_call: TRBD1
clone_size: -
v_call: TRBV3-1
j_call: TRBJ1-2
cdr3_aa: CASSHSTRGTSGYTF
cdr3_nt: TGTGCCAGCAGCCATTCTACCAGGGGGACTTCTGGCTACACCTTC

d_call: -
clone_size: few
v_call: TRBV10-3
j_call: TRBJ2-7
cdr3_aa: CAISTGAPSEQYF
cdr3_nt: TGTGCCATCAGCACAGGCGCCCCTTCGGAGCAGTACTTC

d_call: TRBD1
clone_size: -
v_call: TRBV5-6
j_call: TRBJ2-7
cdr3_aa: CASSLRHRGHEQYF
cdr3_nt: TGTGCCAGCAGCCTGAGACACAGGGGCCACGAGCAGTACTTC

d_call: -
clone_size: -
v_call: TRBV20-1
j_call: TRBJ2-1
cdr3_aa: CSARDGSLRGGRNEQFF
cdr3_nt: TGCAGTGCTAGAGATGGGTCTCTTCGAGGCGGGCGGAATGAGCAGTTCTTC

d_call: TRBD2
clone_size: few
v_call: TRBV6-2/TRBV6-3
j_call: TRBJ2-1
cdr3_aa: CASRRLAGVMDEQFF
cdr3_nt: TGTGCCAGCCGTAGGCTAGCGGGAGTTATGGATGAGCAGTTCTTC

d_call: TRBD1
clone_size: -
v_call: TRBV20-1
j_call: TRBJ1-5
cdr3_aa: CSARGQASQPQHF
cdr3_nt: TGCAGTGCTAGGGGACAGGCGTCGCAGCCCCAGCATTTT

d_call: -
clone_size: -
v_call: TRBV7-8
j_call: TRBJ2-7
cdr3_aa: CANSIYSDSYNEQYF
cdr3_nt: TGTGCCAACAGCATCTATAGCGACTCCTACAATGAGCAGTACTTC

d_call: -
clone_size: once
v_call: TRBV27
j_call: TRBJ1-4
cdr3_aa: CASSPKLWVAEKLFF
cdr3_nt: TGTGCCAGCAGTCCAAAGCTTTGGGTAGCTGAAAAACTGTTTTTT

d_call: -
clone_size: few
v_call: TRBV29-1
j_call: TRBJ1-2
cdr3_aa: CSVRRGGGYTF
cdr3_nt: TGCAGCGTTCGCAGGGGAGGTGGCTACACCTTC

d_call: -
clone_size: few
v_call: TRBV25-1
j_call: TRBJ2-7
cdr3_aa: CASRTPGAQGPYEQYF
cdr3_nt: TGTGCCAGCAGAACACCAGGGGCACAGGGCCCCTACGAGCAGTACTTC

d_call: TRBD2
clone_size: -
v_call: TRBV29-1
j_call: TRBJ2-5
cdr3_aa: CSADGGGETQYF
cdr3_nt: TGCAGCGCCGACGGGGGGGGGGAGACCCAGTACTTC

d_call: -
clone_size: -
v_call: TRBV24-1
j_call: TRBJ2-7
cdr3_aa: CATSSAGGNLYEQYF
cdr3_nt: TGTGCCACCAGTTCGGCGGGCGGGAACCTCTACGAGCAGTACTTC

d_call: -
clone_size: few
v_call: TRBV7-9
j_call: TRBJ1-2
cdr3_aa: CASSLSGKRVSNYGYTF
cdr3_nt: TGTGCCAGCAGCTTAAGTGGGAAGCGGGTCTCTAACTATGGCTACACCTTC